A selection of T cell receptor beta chains follows, all from one sample in a study of blood T cell repertoires in COVID-19. Assay: immunoSEQ multiplex PCR; the TCRdb copy retains only in-frame clones and omits some. This table has 150,000 to 200,000 clones, approximately 88% appearing once. Sequenced sample: PBMCs or T cells enriched from blood (not recorded which). Receptors originate from a woman in her fifties or sixties who had recovered from COVID-19. The CDR3 runs from the conserved cysteine through the conserved F or W. A D gene is named only where the DNA matches it firmly. Expanded clones get a size class; other rows say once, few or many, or leave the size out.

clone_size: .; v_call: TRBV30; j_call: TRBJ1-4; d_call: .; cdr3_aa: CAWRVGWGATNEKLFF; cdr3_nt: TGTGCCTGGAGGGTCGGGTGGGGAGCAACTAATGAAAAACTGTTTTTT
clone_size: .; v_call: TRBV2; j_call: TRBJ2-5; d_call: TRBD1; cdr3_aa: CASLDRGRRETQYF; cdr3_nt: TGTGCCAGCCTCGACAGGGGAAGAAGGGAGACCCAGTACTTC
clone_size: .; v_call: TRBV18; j_call: TRBJ2-7; d_call: .; cdr3_aa: CASSKDTRDYEQYF; cdr3_nt: TGTGCCAGCTCGAAGGACACCCGCGACTACGAGCAGTACTTC
clone_size: .; v_call: TRBV9; j_call: TRBJ2-3; d_call: TRBD2; cdr3_aa: CASSVGLAGARDTQYF; cdr3_nt: TGTGCCAGCAGCGTGGGACTAGCGGGGGCTAGAGATACGCAGTATTTT
clone_size: .; v_call: TRBV7-2; j_call: TRBJ2-2; d_call: .; cdr3_aa: CASSKDTLNTGELFF; cdr3_nt: TGTGCCAGCAGCAAGGACACTTTGAACACCGGGGAGCTGTTTTTT
clone_size: .; v_call: TRBV19; j_call: TRBJ2-3; d_call: TRBD2; cdr3_aa: CASSIHLAGASDTQYF; cdr3_nt: TGTGCCAGTAGTATTCACCTAGCGGGGGCCTCAGATACGCAGTATTTT
clone_size: .; v_call: TRBV2; j_call: TRBJ1-2; d_call: .; cdr3_aa: CASSGGGVGQGYTF; cdr3_nt: TGTGCCAGCAGTGGAGGGGGGGTCGGTCAAGGCTACACCTTC
clone_size: once; v_call: TRBV6-5; j_call: TRBJ1-1; d_call: .; cdr3_aa: CASKLSKNTEAFF; cdr3_nt: TGTGCCAGCAAGCTAAGCAAGAACACTGAAGCTTTCTTT
clone_size: .; v_call: TRBV11-2; j_call: TRBJ2-3; d_call: TRBD2; cdr3_aa: CASSFSGGSTDTQYF; cdr3_nt: TGTGCCAGCAGCTTTAGCGGGGGGAGCACAGATACGCAGTATTTT
clone_size: .; v_call: TRBV7-2; j_call: TRBJ2-4; d_call: .; cdr3_aa: CASSLGQQNIQYF; cdr3_nt: TGTGCCAGCAGCTTAGGACAGCAAAACATTCAGTACTTC
clone_size: .; v_call: TRBV19; j_call: TRBJ1-3; d_call: .; cdr3_aa: CASTFSGNTIYF; cdr3_nt: TGTGCCAGTACCTTCTCTGGAAACACCATATATTTT
clone_size: many; v_call: TRBV18; j_call: TRBJ2-7; d_call: .; cdr3_aa: CASSPPGRRREQYF; cdr3_nt: TGTGCCAGCTCACCACCGGGGAGACGAAGGGAGCAGTACTTC
clone_size: .; v_call: TRBV4-1; j_call: TRBJ2-5; d_call: .; cdr3_aa: CASSQEAGNQETQYF; cdr3_nt: TGCGCCAGCAGCCAAGAGGCAGGAAATCAAGAGACCCAGTACTTC
clone_size: .; v_call: TRBV27; j_call: TRBJ2-1; d_call: TRBD1; cdr3_aa: CASSGTGRTNEQFF; cdr3_nt: TGTGCCAGCAGCGGGACAGGGAGGACCAATGAGCAGTTCTTC
clone_size: .; v_call: TRBV6-6; j_call: TRBJ1-2; d_call: .; cdr3_aa: CASTKTNYGYTF; cdr3_nt: TGTGCCAGCACAAAAACTAACTATGGCTACACCTTC